Below are 20 T cell receptor beta chains sequenced from a single sample in a study of T cell responses to AZD1222 COVID-19 vaccine. TCRdb keeps only in-frame clones here, not all; method: immunoSEQ multiplex PCR. The profile covers tens of thousands of clones, with 75% to 95% appearing a single time and 4.5% to 5.5% taken by the ten largest. This specimen was peripheral blood, taken on day 0 of MenACWY control vaccination. Source of these receptors: an adult in good health.

The chain recombines TRBV12-5 with TRBJ1-3, with unresolved D. CDR3 size: 13 residues. Germline lookup yields CDR1 LGHNT and CDR2 FRNRAP. V was pared by 6 bases and J by 0 bases, with 6 bases between. CDR3 amino acids: CASGLGSGNTIYF. In nucleotides, the CDR3 is TGTGCTAGTGGGCTCGGCTCTGGAAACACCATATATTTT.

The chain uses TRBV28 and TRBJ2-1; D is uncertain. The CDR3 is made up of 12 amino acids. Germline V gives CDR1 MDHEN, CDR2 SYDVKM. V was pared by 2 bases and J by 9 bases, with 8 bases between. CDR3 protein: CASSLRPVEQFF. The CDR3 DNA reads TGTGCCAGCAGTTTAAGACCCGTTGAGCAGTTCTTC.

The V call is TRBV3-1 (or the pseudogene TRBV3-2), the J call TRBJ1-1; D perhaps matches TRBD1 (5 bases). CDR3 length: 13 residues. Germline lookup yields CDR1 LGHDT and CDR2 YNNKEL (reference sequence). V lost 3 bases and J lost 5, with 10 bases in between. CDR3 in amino acids: CASSQVRGTEAFF. CDR3 nucleotide sequence: TGTGCCAGCAGCCAGGTCCGGGGGACTGAAGCTTTCTTT.

The chain employs TRBV7-2 and TRBJ1-1, with D maybe TRBD1 (5 bases). The CDR3 runs to 14 residues. V was pared by 3 bases and J by 1 base, with 9 bases between. Per germline, CDR1 SGHTA and CDR2 FQGNSA. The CDR3 DNA reads as TGTGCCAGCAGCTTCGCAGGGCCGAACACTGAAGCTTTCTTT. Protein sequence: CASSFAGPNTEAFF.

On this clone itself: A read error is likely here: a far larger clone is one base away. This sample includes further DNA sequences coding for the same CDR3. The chain employs TRBV19 and TRBJ2-3; 12 bases fit TRBD2. J gave up 5 bases and V 5 bases, and 5 bases lay outside the gene matches. This CDR3 region has 15 residues. Germline assignment: CDR1 LNHDA and CDR2 SQIVND (reference sequence). Written as DNA, the CDR3 is TGTGCCAGTAGTCTGACTAGCGGGAGTCTAGATACGCAGTATTTT. It codes for CASSLTSGSLDTQYF.

This chain joins TRBV12-3 or TRBV12-4 and TRBJ1-2, with a tentative D call TRBD1 (6 bases). This CDR3 has 13 amino acids. V was trimmed by 6 bases and J by 4 bases, leaving 12 bases between them. The CDR3 loop reads CASRTGQLYGYTF. CDR3 DNA sequence: TGTGCCAGCAGGACCGGACAGCTCTATGGCTACACCTTC.

The V and J genes are TRBV7-8 and TRBJ1-4; TRBD1 is a possible D gene (5 bases). CDR1 SGHVS and CDR2 FQNEAQ come from the germline V gene. V gave up 2 bases and J gave up 7 bases, with 8 bases separating them. The CDR3 runs 13 residues. The CDR3 loop reads CASSLPGSEKLFF. For the CDR3, the DNA is TGTGCCAGCAGCTTACCAGGGAGTGAAAAACTGTTTTTT.

The chain employs TRBV7-9 and TRBJ2-5; 7 bases are shared with TRBD2. J was trimmed by 1 base and V by 3 bases; bases with no gene match: 5. Germline CDR1 reads SEHNR; CDR2 reads FQNEAQ (reference sequence). This CDR3 has 15 amino acids. The CDR3 coding sequence is TGTGCCAGCAGCTTGGCATCTAGCGGCCAAGAGACCCAGTACTTC. Residues: CASSLASSGQETQYF. The variable domain in full, with the rest retrieved from reference TRBV7-9 and TRBJ2-5, is DTGVSQNPRHKITKRGQNVTFRCDPISEHNRLYWYRQTLGQGPEFLTYFQNEAQLEKSRLLSDRFSAERPKGSFSTLEIQRTEQGDSAMYLCASSLASSGQETQYFGPGTRLLVL.

This clone was observed once. This chain joins TRBV30 and TRBJ1-2; no firm D call. The V and J ends lost 2 bases and 4 bases respectively, with 11 bases between them. The CDR3 has 13 residues. The germline V gene has CDR1 GTSNPN and CDR2 SVGIG (reference sequence). Written as DNA, the CDR3 is TGTGCCTGGAGTCCGACGACTTTCTATGGCTACACCTTC. Translated, it gives CAWSPTTFYGYTF.

J is TRBJ1-1 and V is TRBV4-3; no clear D gene. The CDR3 covers 15 residues. CDR1 is LGHNA and CDR2 is YSLEER in the germline V gene. V was trimmed by 0 bases and J by 6 bases, leaving 14 bases between them. Here the CDR3 reads CASSQDVKGFSEAFF. The CDR3 DNA reads as TGCGCCAGCAGCCAAGATGTGAAGGGTTTCTCTGAAGCTTTCTTT.

The chain links TRBV7-9 to TRBJ2-7; D might be TRBD2 (5 bases). Germline lookup yields CDR1 SEHNR and CDR2 FQNEAQ (reference sequence). The CDR3 covers 14 residues. The V end was cut by 1 base, the J end by 5 bases, with 12 bases between. The CDR3 sequence: CASSLGGSGHEQYF. The CDR3 DNA reads TGTGCCAGCAGCTTAGGTGGGAGTGGCCACGAGCAGTACTTC.

For the CDR3, the DNA is TGTGCCAGCAGCTTTGGGACTGGGGTCTACGAGCAGTACTTC. This sequence encodes CASSFGTGVYEQYF. The chain has TRBV5-4 and TRBJ2-7; tentative D call: TRBD2 (6 bases). CDR1 and CDR2 (germline): SGHNT, YYREEE (reference sequence). V lost 2 bases and J lost 3, with 12 bases in between. The length of the CDR3 is 14 residues.

This clone was observed once. This sequence joins TRBV6-5 and TRBJ1-1; D is undetermined. Per germline, CDR1 MNHEY and CDR2 SVGAGI. V gave up 9 bases and J gave up 1 base, with 15 bases separating them. The CDR3 is made up of 14 amino acids. The CDR3 loop is CASGGKFTNTEAFF. The CDR3 nucleotides read TGTGCCAGTGGCGGAAAATTTACGAACACTGAAGCTTTCTTT.

The chain couples TRBV24-1 to TRBJ1-1, with no clear D. The length of the CDR3 is 11 residues. Looked up from germline, CDR1 is KGHDR and CDR2 is SFDVKD. Deletions cut 8 bases from V and 5 bases from J, with 8 bases between. CDR3 nucleotides: TGTGCCACCACGGGGAAGACTGAAGCTTTCTTT. Translated, it gives CATTGKTEAFF.

The gene calls are TRBV27 and TRBJ1-2; D ambiguous. V was trimmed by 5 bases and J by 6 bases, leaving 10 bases between them. Looked up from germline, CDR1 is MNHEY and CDR2 is SMNVEV (reference sequence). The length of the CDR3 is 12 residues. As DNA, the CDR3 is TGTGCCAGCAGTCCCACCCAGAATGGCTACACCTTC. It codes for CASSPTQNGYTF.

The V and J genes are TRBV7-8 and TRBJ1-1; D not certain. Trimming took off 4 bases at V and 1 base at J, with 10 bases between the two ends. The germline gives CDR1 SGHVS, CDR2 FQNEAQ. This CDR3 spans 14 amino acids. The DNA of the CDR3 is TGTGCCAGCAGCTCCCCCGCCGGGAACACTGAAGCTTTCTTT. Translation: CASSSPAGNTEAFF.

V and J are TRBV10-1 and TRBJ1-3; 9 bases are a match to TRBD1. This CDR3 is built from 17 residues. J was trimmed by 2 bases and V by 3 bases; bases with no gene match: 8. Germline loops: CDR1 WNHNN, CDR2 SYGVQD (reference sequence). DNA of the CDR3: TGCGCCAGCAGTGAATACGCCGGGACAGGGCCTGGAAACACCATATATTTT. This gives the protein CASSEYAGTGPGNTIYF.

J is TRBJ2-1 and V is TRBV10-3; 9 bases are shared with TRBD1. V gave up 3 bases and J gave up 6 bases; unmatched junction bases: 6. The CDR3 runs 15 residues. Per germline, CDR1 ENHRY and CDR2 SYGVKD. As DNA, the CDR3 is TGTGCCATCAGTGATTCCGGGACAGGGCGCAATGAGCAGTTCTTC. Encoded protein: CAISDSGTGRNEQFF.

This chain links TRBV18 with TRBJ1-5; 8 positions agree with TRBD1. CDR3 length equals 16 residues. V shed 6 bases, J shed 5 bases, and the junction held 12 bases outside the gene matches. Germline CDR1 reads KGHSH; CDR2 reads LQKENI. The CDR3 DNA is TGTGCCAGCTCTCTAAGGGGGACAGGTTCTGATCAGCCCCAGCATTTT. Translation: CASSLRGTGSDQPQHF.

The rearrangement links TRBV5-1 to TRBJ2-1; 8 nucleotides line up with TRBD2. The germline V gene has CDR1 SGHRS and CDR2 YFSETQ. V dropped 3 bases and J dropped 6; count of bases not matched to a gene: 11. This CDR3 is built from 16 residues. CDR3 sequence reads: CASSSLAGISSNEQFF. CDR3 nucleotides: TGCGCCAGCAGCTCTTTAGCGGGAATATCTTCCAATGAGCAGTTCTTC.